Here is one T cell receptor beta chain with its context. No cognate antigen has been identified for it. Base-call qualities are not available, and no considerably larger clone is one nucleotide away. The entry originates in a study of cytomegalovirus exposure and HLA in healthy donors (TCRdb year 2017). The study in broad terms: According to an earlier analysis of around 600 of the donors, 150 million to 200 million T cells yielded roughly 100 million unique TCR beta sequences and about 300 Gb of sequence data. Approximately 300 gigabases of sequencing data and 70 million to 100 million unique TCR sequences made up an early release that covered approximately 620 HLA-typed donors. Of the roughly 390 genotyped donors, about 80% fell in the genetic ancestry cluster associated with self-reported Caucasian donors. The aim of the study was to test whether cataloging public T cell receptors could identify signatures of past pathogen exposure. Using immunosequencing, the study profiled T cell repertoires from 640 or so subjects and related those repertoires to cytomegalovirus serostatus. Along with the roughly 670-subject first cohort, a separate validation cohort of more than 90 different subjects was used. High-throughput TCR immunosequencing, statistical association of individual TCRs with disease status, and machine learning were combined to predict cytomegalovirus infection status. A later analysis re-examined previously published TCR beta repertoires from 600 to 700 donors and added high-resolution HLA genotyping to investigate patterns of TCR occurrence. Rather than using new phenotypic data, the later analysis identified candidate immune exposures from TCR beta sequences and from how often those sequences occurred across donors. To decide whether each TCR beta V gene segment behaved as functional or pseudogenic, an earlier analysis of some 540 of the donors relied on high-throughput TCR beta sequencing. Alongside the repertoire data, information on donor age, sex, ethnicity and CMV serostatus was compiled. In a later genetic analysis, genome-wide SNP genotypes for 398 of the 666 donors were used, and that subset was treated as a discovery cohort. Every repertoire in the discovery cohort had been generated on one and the same sequencing platform. Class I and class II HLA loci were covered by the typing at four-digit resolution. Typing coverage varied by locus: 629-630 donors for A, B, C, DRB1 and DQB1; approximately 520 for DQA1; more than 600 for DPA1; roughly 450 for DPB1. Because of strong linkage in the cohort, roughly five DR-DQ haplotypes were treated as single units for association and clustering. Among some 410 genotyped donors of the cohort, an average of about 240,000 unique TCR beta nucleotide sequences was sequenced per donor, of which roughly 17% were non-productive. What the authors observed across the whole study: CMV serostatus was the only immune exposure information available for the cohort. The classifier was reported to diagnose cytomegalovirus status with high specificity and sensitivity in both the original and validation cohorts. Sequencing depth was assumed to be roughly uniform across donors in the presence/absence analyses, though that assumption may not hold. The authors suggested that the approach could potentially be generalized to other disease states and immunological phenotypes. A few of the identified cytomegalovirus-associated TCR beta chains were confirmed in vitro to be specific for cytomegalovirus antigens. Because HLA typing was unavailable for some donors at each locus, only the typed subset was used in association tests. A later genetic analysis reported fewer N-insertions in productive TCRs among donors in an Asian-associated ancestry cluster than the approximately 670-donor mean. The earlier analysis of 450 to 700 of the donors excluded roughly 17 rarely observed V segments, including chromosome 9 orphons, because counts were too low. The study listed approximately 150 TCR beta chains as associated with cytomegalovirus. While some public TCRs were present in many individuals, most TCR sequences turned up only very rarely across donors. A further reported finding was that TCR beta sequences accurately predicted the HLA-A and HLA-B alleles for most subjects in the first cohort. Compared with equally common non-associated chains, HLA-associated TCR beta chains in a later analysis were more clonally expanded and had lower generation probabilities. An earlier analysis of several hundred of the donors showed that most TCR beta V segments appeared in productive rearrangements either about 87% or about 30% of the time, which broadly matched IMGT annotations. A later analysis reported that several top co-occurrence clusters appeared linked to parvovirus B19, influenza, CMV and Epstein-Barr virus. The cohort was sequenced for TCR beta chains only, and without alpha or paired-chain data the features that could be detected were limited. According to a later analysis, most CMV-associated TCR beta chains appeared to be HLA-restricted, and the HLA associations seemed to be driven largely by CMV exposure. In a later genetic analysis, a missense DCLRE1C variant was associated with V-gene and J-gene trimming of TCR beta chains, and the association was replicated in an independent cohort. A cluster of highly shared sequence variants was judged likely to be a technical artifact of the sequencing pipeline. When HLA alleles, especially DR and DQ, strongly co-occurred, attributing TCR associations to individual alleles was difficult. A later analysis associated 16,951 TCR beta sequences with specific HLA alleles at a false discovery rate of 0.05. In a later analysis, TCR association rates were found to vary across HLA loci, with the most associated TCRs seen for DRB1 alleles and the fewest for HLA-C alleles. Because the 87-base-pair reads could not distinguish some IMGT-functional V segments, including TRBV6-2 and TRBV6-3, those segments were excluded. Correlated functional status among segregating V segments might be attributable to linkage disequilibrium, but an unknown experimental factor could not be ruled out.

Trimming leaves V shorter by 6 bases and J shorter by 4 bases, with the junction holding 7 bases beyond the gene matches. CDR1 SNHLY and CDR2 FYNNEI are derived from the germline V gene. From the cysteine through the phenylalanine, the CDR3 covers 14 amino acids. CDR3 DNA only is kept here, 42 bases in frame from base 1. The library was prepared using the immunoSEQ multiplex PCR assay. The multiplex PCR relied on a mix of 60 forward primers for TCR Vbeta segments and 13 reverse primers for TCR Jbeta segments. Amplification of the CDR3 region of rearranged TCR beta genes was performed with a multiplex PCR assay on genomic DNA. Amplified TCR beta libraries were sequenced as 87-base-pair reads on the Illumina HiSeq System. Regarding the original processing steps: Across the roughly 700 repertoires, a later analysis counted 75 million to 90 million unique TCR beta chains, some 11 million of which were shared by at least two donors. A nearest-neighbor algorithm error-corrected the raw reads and collapsed the reads into unique sequences, merging closely related sequences to remove PCR and sequencing errors. To assign V, D and J gene segments, CDR3 sequences were aligned to IMGT reference sequences. For a sequence to be retained, a match of at least six nucleotides to both a V gene segment and a J gene segment was required. Rearrangements were called productive when the CDR3 lacked stop codons and stayed in frame with V and J; all others were non-productive. Following IMGT convention, CDR3 was defined as the stretch from the second conserved V-encoded cysteine up to the conserved J-encoded phenylalanine. The earlier analysis of about 500 of the donors excluded sequences that lacked an unambiguous match to a single V gene segment. In an earlier analysis of some 590 of the donors, V segments were called functional above 56.7% productive rearrangements and were called segregating when the between-donor standard deviation exceeded 5%. A statistical classification framework was built for diagnosing cytomegalovirus status from the catalog of TCR beta chain sequences. In a later analysis, V and J genes were assigned by comparing TCR nucleotide sequences against IMGT/GENE-DB human TR gene sequences. A later analysis assigned CDR3 sequences and most-parsimonious VDJ recombination scenarios with the TCRdist pipeline. In a later analysis, each TCR beta chain was defined by its CDR3 amino acid sequence together with its V-gene family, and reads lacking a unique V-gene family were excluded. A later analysis removed 592 highly shared, low-generation-probability nucleotide sequences to deal with suspected cross-contamination and a sequencing artifact. In a later analysis, a clonal expansion index was calculated for each public chain from normalized within-repertoire ranks of inferred template counts. Generation probabilities in a later analysis came from a VDJ recombination model fitted to out-of-frame rearrangements, and those results were checked against IGoR. In a later analysis, TCR-TCR, TCR-HLA and TCR-CMV co-occurrence was scored with hypergeometric tests, and a repertoire-size bias correction was applied to TCR pairs. In a later analysis, false discovery rates were estimated by permuting HLA or CMV assignments 20 times. In a later analysis, co-occurring TCRs were grouped using DBSCAN, with TCRdist sequence similarity added in when clustering inside HLA-allele-positive subsets. For co-occurrence clustering, repertoires with fewer than 30,000 or more than 120,000 public chains were excluded, along with roughly 5 repertoires with anomalous nucleotide sharing. TCRdb stores this immuneACCESS table with in-frame sequences only. Part of the clones is absent; in the studies checked, under half of the shortfall reflects unresolved V genes, and no reason is known for the rest. V and J calls and clone size are those listed in that table; D and trimming were worked out from the DNA. This sample holds 100,000 to 150,000 clones; 84% were observed only once. Of the sample, roughly 2.7% is held by the ten largest clones.

The cohort comprised approximately 700 healthy bone marrow donors. At the time of sampling, every cohort member was nominally healthy, though immune exposures that went unrecorded were likely present. The donor was CMV seronegative and was included in the group of a few hundred seronegative cohort members. A peripheral blood sample was provided by each donor, and peripheral blood mononuclear cells were used for TCR beta sequencing. Genomic DNA was extracted from the blood cell samples with the Qiagen DNeasy Blood Extraction Kit. The V and J genes are TRBV2 and TRBJ2-7, with 9 bases aligning to TRBD1. The TCR originated in a man aged 45-60 years in good health and CMV-seronegative. What was sequenced was PBMCs. The CDR3 protein: CASRPGQGVYEQYF. The nucleotide sequence is given as TGTGCCAGCAGGCCGGGACAGGGAGTTTACGAGCAGTACTTC.